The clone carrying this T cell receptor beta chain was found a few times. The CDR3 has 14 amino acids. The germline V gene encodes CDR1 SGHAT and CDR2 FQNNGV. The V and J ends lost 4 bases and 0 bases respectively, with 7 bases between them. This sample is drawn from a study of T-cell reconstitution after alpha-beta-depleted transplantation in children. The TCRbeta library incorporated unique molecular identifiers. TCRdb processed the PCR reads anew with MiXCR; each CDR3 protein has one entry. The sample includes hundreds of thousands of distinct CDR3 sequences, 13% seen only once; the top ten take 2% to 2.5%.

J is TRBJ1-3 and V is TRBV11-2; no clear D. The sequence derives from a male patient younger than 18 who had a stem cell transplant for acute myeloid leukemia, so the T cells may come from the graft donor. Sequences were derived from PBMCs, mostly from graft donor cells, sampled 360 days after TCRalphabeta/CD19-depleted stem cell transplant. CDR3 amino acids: CASSSAFSGNTIYF. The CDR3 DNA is TGTGCCAGCAGCTCCGCTTTCTCTGGAAACACCATATATTTT.